Presented here are 25 T cell receptor beta chains from one specimen sequenced in a study of CD8+ T cells in alopecia areata. This sample's treatment: oral pan-JAK inhibitor, 5-10 mg twice daily. Isolated RNA was reverse transcribed into cDNA used as the sequencing template. Sequencing used immunoSEQ multiplex PCR; TCRdb keeps in-frame clones, though not all of them. The sample includes 150,000 to 250,000 clones, roughly 64% of them seen just once. The sample consisted of CD4+ T cells sorted from blood, taken at week 24, from a patient treated with tofacitinib. The receptors originated from a human donor with alopecia areata.

V gene TRBV7-2 combines with J gene TRBJ2-5; D could derive from TRBD1 or TRBD2 (6 bases each). V lost 1 base and J 3 bases, leaving 12 bases between the germline ends. CDR1 and CDR2 from the germline V gene are SGHTA and FQGNSA. The CDR3 is 15 residues long. The CDR3 DNA sequence: TGTGCCAGCAGCTTAGTGGGGGGCAGGGAAGAGACCCAGTACTTC. It specifies CASSLVGGREETQYF.

The J gene is TRBJ2-3, the V gene TRBV27, with D possibly TRBD2 on 5 matching bases. Germline CDR1 MNHEY, CDR2 SMNVEV (reference sequence). V dropped 2 bases and J dropped 1 base, with 10 bases sitting between them. CDR3 size: 15 residues. The CDR3 protein is CASSLPSGGTDTQYF. The CDR3 DNA reads TGTGCCAGCAGTTTACCTTCCGGGGGCACAGATACGCAGTATTTT.

V is TRBV28 and J is TRBJ2-5; 10 bases align to TRBD1. V trimming: 6 bases; J trimming: 7 bases; junction bases outside the gene matches: 11. This CDR3 is 15 amino acids long. Germline V gene lookup returns CDR1 MDHEN and CDR2 SYDVKM. CDR3 protein: CASSHRDRGTRTQYF. The DNA of the CDR3 is TGTGCCAGCAGCCATAGGGACAGGGGTACCCGGACCCAGTACTTC.

The chain joins TRBV30 to TRBJ2-1; 8 bases align to TRBD2. Germline lookup yields CDR1 GTSNPN and CDR2 SVGIG (reference sequence). The CDR3 is made up of 14 amino acids. V lost 4 bases, J lost 8 bases, and 10 bases stayed unmatched. CDR3 residues: CAWKWSGLVHEQFF. The CDR3 nucleotides are TGTGCCTGGAAGTGGTCGGGACTAGTCCATGAGCAGTTCTTC.

V and J are TRBV9 and TRBJ2-2; 10 bases are a match to TRBD2. Germline loops: CDR1 SGDLS, CDR2 YYNGEE. The CDR3 runs to 16 residues. The junction had 7 bases not matched to a gene; V was cut back by 0 bases and J by 8 bases. This CDR3 is CASSVDPSGSGGELFF. The CDR3 nucleotides are TGTGCCAGCAGCGTAGATCCTAGCGGGAGCGGTGGGGAGCTGTTTTTT.

This clone was seen a handful of times. The J gene is TRBJ1-1, the V gene TRBV29-1; tentative D call: TRBD1 (5 bases). The germline V and J ends were trimmed by 8 bases and 6 bases, with 19 bases remaining between them. CDR1 SQVTM and CDR2 ANQGSEA come from the germline V gene. The CDR3 covers 13 residues. CDR3 DNA: TGCAGCATAAAGACTCGGGGGGTCGCTGAAGCTTTCTTT. Translated, it gives CSIKTRGVAEAFF.

This chain uses TRBV9 with TRBJ1-1; D is unresolved. CDR3 size: 13 residues. The germline V gene has CDR1 SGDLS and CDR2 YYNGEE. The ends were cut back, 0 bases at V and 1 base at J, with 4 bases in the middle. CDR3 loop: CASSVDGNTEAFF. The CDR3 bases are TGTGCCAGCAGCGTAGACGGGAACACTGAAGCTTTCTTT.

V is TRBV7-2 and J is TRBJ2-2; D gene ambiguous. The germline CDR1 and CDR2 sequences are SGHTA and FQGNSA. The CDR3 is 14 amino acids. Trimming cost V 6 bases and J 5 bases, with 13 bases left between them. The DNA of the CDR3 is TGTGCCAGCAGTTCATTCTCAGATACCGGGGAGCTGTTTTTT. It encodes CASSSFSDTGELFF.

The chain joins TRBV15 to TRBJ1-2, with 8 bases fitting TRBD1. Germline assignment: CDR1 LNHNV and CDR2 YYDKDF (reference sequence). The CDR3 covers 13 residues. V was clipped by 6 bases and J by 7 bases; unmatched bases: 7. CDR3: CATRIDRGLGYTF. CDR3 in DNA: TGTGCCACCAGGATAGACAGGGGCCTTGGCTACACCTTC. Full variable domain (remainder filled in from reference TRBV15 and TRBJ1-2): DAMVIQNPRYQVTQFGKPVTLSCSQTLNHNVMYWYQQKSSQAPKLLFHYYDKDFNNEADTPDNFQSRRPNTSFCFLDIRSPGLGDTAMYLCATRIDRGLGYTFGSGTRLTVV.

This sequence joins TRBV5-4 and TRBJ1-2, with D possibly matching TRBD1 (6 bases). V lost 3 bases and J 4 bases, leaving 16 bases between the germline ends. The CDR3 has 15 residues. Per the germline V gene, CDR1 is SGHNT and CDR2 is YYREEE (reference sequence). CDR3 sequence (DNA): TGTGCCAGCAGCTGGCGACAGGCAAGTCCCTATGGCTACACCTTC. This sequence encodes CASSWRQASPYGYTF.

There are a few counts of this clone. This chain connects TRBV7-2 to TRBJ2-7, with TRBD2 matching over 11 bases. Germline values: CDR1 SGHTA, CDR2 FQGNSA. The trim removed 4 bases at V and 2 bases at J, leaving 4 bases unmatched. This CDR3 comprises 15 residues. CDR3 region: CASSSTSGAAYEQYF. For the CDR3, the DNA is TGTGCCAGCAGCTCGACTAGCGGGGCCGCCTACGAGCAGTACTTC. Using reference TRBV7-2 and TRBJ2-7 for the parts outside the CDR3, the full variable domain is GAGVSQSPSNKVTEKGKDVELRCDPISGHTALYWYRQSLGQGLEFLIYFQGNSAPDKSGLPSDRFSAERTGGSVSTLTIQRTQQEDSAVYLCASSSTSGAAYEQYFGPGTRLTVT.

V is TRBV5-6 and J is TRBJ1-2; 9 bases map to TRBD1. This CDR3 is 14 amino acids long. The V and J ends lost 4 bases and 4 bases, in that order; junction bases with no gene match: 5. Germline lookup yields CDR1 SGHDT and CDR2 YYEEEE. As DNA, the CDR3 is TGTGCCAGCAGCCATAGGACAGGGGCCTATGGCTACACCTTC. Residues: CASSHRTGAYGYTF.

The chain is built from TRBV19 and TRBJ1-1, with 7 nucleotides matching TRBD1. With 7 bases clipped from V and 0 bases from J, the junction kept 8 bases outside the gene matches. Germline V gives CDR1 LNHDA, CDR2 SQIVND (reference sequence). This CDR3 spans 15 amino acids. The CDR3 protein is CASTTGDGMNTEAFF. For the CDR3, the DNA is TGTGCCAGTACTACAGGGGACGGCATGAACACTGAAGCTTTCTTT.

The J gene is TRBJ2-3, the V gene TRBV7-8; 7 bases are shared with TRBD2. Germline CDR1 SGHVS, CDR2 FQNEAQ. With 5 bases clipped from V and 2 bases from J, the junction kept 7 bases outside the gene matches. The CDR3 is made up of 15 amino acids. The CDR3 here is CASSPTGGYTDTQYF. The CDR3 bases are TGTGCCAGCAGCCCGACGGGGGGATACACAGATACGCAGTATTTT.

The rearrangement uses TRBV5-1 and TRBJ2-6; TRBD2 is a possible D gene (5 bases). With 1 base removed from V and 3 bases from J, the gap between germline ends came to 14 bases. CDR1 and CDR2 from the germline V gene are SGHRS and YFSETQ. This CDR3 region has 17 residues. The DNA of the CDR3 is TGCGCCAGCAGCTTGCCCAGGCCCGCGGGTGGGGCCAACGTCCTGACTTTC. Translated: CASSLPRPAGGANVLTF.

This chain links TRBV29-1 with TRBJ2-1, with D possibly matching TRBD1 (5 bases). Trimming cost V 4 bases and J 4 bases, with 5 bases left between them. Germline V gives CDR1 SQVTM, CDR2 ANQGSEA. This CDR3 has 11 amino acids. In nucleotides, the CDR3 is TGCAGCGTTGGGACATACAATGAGCAGTTCTTC. Its translation: CSVGTYNEQFF.

This clone has a handful of counts. The V gene is TRBV2, the J gene TRBJ1-5; TRBD1 might be the D (5 bases). CDR3 length: 13 amino acids. Germline-derived CDR1 and CDR2 are SNHLY and FYNNEI. The ends were cut back, 6 bases at V and 2 bases at J, with 8 bases in the middle. The CDR3 loop is CASRGTGNQPQHF. CDR3 bases: TGTGCCAGCAGAGGGACTGGCAATCAGCCCCAGCATTTT. The full variable domain, rest sourced from reference TRBV2 and TRBJ1-5, is EPEVTQTPSHQVTQMGQEVILRCVPISNHLYFYWYRQILGQKVEFLVSFYNNEISEKSEIFDDQFSVERPDGSNFTLKIRSTKLEDSAMYFCASRGTGNQPQHFGDGTRLSIL.

The gene calls are TRBV27 and TRBJ1-1, with 8 bases identical to TRBD1. Germline CDR1 reads MNHEY; CDR2 reads SMNVEV (reference sequence). The V and J ends lost 3 bases and 5 bases, in that order; junction bases with no gene match: 8. This CDR3 spans 15 amino acids. CDR3 sequence (DNA): TGTGCCAGCAGTTTGGAGGCAGGGGGCAGAACTGAAGCTTTCTTT. It translates to CASSLEAGGRTEAFF.

On this clone itself: Other DNA sequences from this sample encode an identical CDR3 as well. J is TRBJ2-5 and V is TRBV15, with no clear D. The CDR3 is 13 amino acids. V lost 0 bases and J lost 5, with 7 bases in between. The germline gives CDR1 LNHNV, CDR2 YYDKDF (reference sequence). This CDR3 is CATSRDSGETQYF. CDR3 nucleotide sequence: TGTGCCACCAGCAGAGATTCCGGGGAGACCCAGTACTTC.

V is TRBV11-1 and J is TRBJ2-1; TRBD2 matches 14 bases. The CDR3 totals 15 residues. The V segment lost 5 bases and the J segment 10 bases; nucleotides outside the gene matches: 7. Germline values: CDR1 SGHAT, CDR2 FQDESV (reference sequence). In DNA form, the CDR3 reads TGTGCCAGCAGCCTCGGACTAGCGGGAGGCTGGGAGCAGTTCTTC. Protein: CASSLGLAGGWEQFF. The full variable domain, in which reference TRBV11-1 and TRBJ2-1 provide the parts outside the CDR3, is EAEVAQSPRYKITEKSQAVAFWCDPISGHATLYWYRQILGQGPELLVQFQDESVVDDSQLPKDRFSAERLKGVDSTLKIQPAELGDSAMYLCASSLGLAGGWEQFFGPGTRLTVL.

The chain uses TRBV7-2 and TRBJ2-5; 7 nucleotides agree with TRBD2. V gave up 8 bases and J gave up 13 bases; unmatched junction bases: 7. Looked up from germline, CDR1 is SGHTA and CDR2 is FQGNSA. There are 10 residues in the CDR3. In DNA form, the CDR3 reads TGTGCCAGCGGAGAACTAGCGAGGTACTTC. It is translated as CASGELARYF.

V gene TRBV30 combines with J gene TRBJ1-5; TRBD1 aligns across 8 bases. The CDR3 has 13 residues. CDR1 GTSNPN and CDR2 SVGIG come from the germline V gene (reference sequence). With V trimmed by 2 bases and J by 7 bases, 4 bases remained unmatched. The CDR3 loop reads CAWSSGGGQPQHF. CDR3 sequence (DNA): TGTGCCTGGAGTTCAGGGGGCGGACAGCCCCAGCATTTT.

This rearrangement joins TRBV27 to TRBJ1-5; perhaps TRBD1 as D (6 bases). Trimming shortened V by 3 bases and J by 7 bases, and 13 bases separated the two germline ends. The CDR3 is 14 residues long. The V gene's germline CDR1 is MNHEY and CDR2 SMNVEV (reference sequence). The chain's CDR3 is CASSLVGGGQPQHF. The CDR3, as DNA: TGTGCCAGCAGTTTGGTCGGGGGCGGCCAGCCCCAGCATTTT.

There are a few counts of this clone. The rearrangement uses TRBV19 and TRBJ1-2, with D unresolved. V dropped 3 bases and J dropped 8 bases, with 13 bases sitting between them. The germline V gene encodes CDR1 LNHDA and CDR2 SQIVND (reference sequence). The CDR3 is 13 residues long. The CDR3 DNA reads as TGTGCCAGTAGTATCAAACGGCGAGAAGGCTACACCTTC. Amino acid sequence: CASSIKRREGYTF.

This clone was detected once. No conserved phenylalanine or tryptophan is present at the end of the CDR3, so a read error is the likely explanation. The chain carries TRBV30 and TRBJ1-1; D may be TRBD1 (5 bases). Per germline, CDR1 GTSNPN and CDR2 SVGIG (reference sequence). V lost 4 bases, J lost 0 bases, and 12 bases lay in between. The CDR3 is 14 residues long. The CDR3 bases are TGTGCCTGGAATCGGGGACGGTTGAACACTGAAGCTTTCCTT. The encoded protein is CAWNRGRLNTEAFL.